This T cell receptor beta chain was found in a study of chemoradiotherapy in HPV16-positive cancers. The protocol was immunoSEQ multiplex PCR, while the TCRdb copy is restricted to in-frame clones and leaves out a portion. The sample carries a few thousand clones, roughly four fifths recorded once. This CDR3 contains 17 residues. V was pared by 4 bases and J by 3 bases, with 13 bases of the junction left unmatched. Germline V gene sequence: CDR1 SGHTS, CDR2 YDEGEE. This clone appeared once. This specimen was taken from a patient who underwent chemoradiotherapy. V gene TRBV5-8 combines with J gene TRBJ2-3; TRBD1 aligns across 8 bases. This sequence originates from a human donor with HPV-associated anogenital cancer. In DNA, the CDR3 is TGTGCCAGCAGCGAAGGGGTGGCAGGGGGCGGAACAGATACGCAGTATTTT. Protein: CASSEGVAGGGTDTQYF.